The 27 T cell receptor beta chains presented below share a single source sample, sequenced in a study of CD8+ T cells in alopecia areata. In each case, RNA was isolated and then reverse transcribed into cDNA as the sequencing template. Profiling relied on immunoSEQ multiplex PCR, and the TCRdb table lists in-frame clones only, not all of them. The table shows over 120,000 clones, with about 56% occurring only once. Treatment specified: oral pan-JAK inhibitor, 5-10 mg twice daily. The material was CD8+ T cells sorted from blood, obtained at week 4, from a patient treated with tofacitinib. Receptors originate from a human donor with alopecia areata.

The V gene is TRBV7-9, the J gene TRBJ1-1; D is uncertain. V was clipped by 1 base and J by 3 bases, with 9 bases between them. The CDR3 loop spans 14 amino acids. Germline CDR1 reads SEHNR; CDR2 reads FQNEAQ (reference sequence). The chain's CDR3 is CASSLGVEDTEAFF. CDR3 nucleotide sequence: TGTGCCAGCAGCTTAGGTGTGGAGGACACTGAAGCTTTCTTT.

The chain employs TRBV13 and TRBJ1-6, with 7 positions matching TRBD1. Germline V CDR1 and CDR2: PRHDT, FYEKMQ (reference sequence). The J segment lost 14 bases and the V segment lost 5 bases, leaving 6 bases of the junction unmatched. CDR3 size: 12 residues. CDR3 region: CASSRQGSALHF. Written as DNA, the CDR3 is TGTGCCAGCAGCCGACAGGGTTCGGCCCTCCACTTT.

The chain has TRBV19 and TRBJ2-7; the match to TRBD2 covers 11 bases. The CDR3 is made up of 16 amino acids. The junction had 13 bases not matched to a gene; V was cut back by 5 bases and J by 7 bases. Germline-derived CDR1 and CDR2 are LNHDA and SQIVND (reference sequence). The CDR3 DNA is TGTGCCAGTAGTTCCTCCGGGACTAGCGGTACGTGGGAGCAGTACTTC. Protein product: CASSSSGTSGTWEQYF.

V and J are TRBV27 and TRBJ1-1; D unresolved. The CDR3 sequence is 11 residues long. The V end lost 4 bases, the J end lost 7 bases, and 7 bases lay between the germline ends. The germline V gene encodes CDR1 MNHEY and CDR2 SMNVEV (reference sequence). The CDR3 nucleotides are TGTGCCAGCAGTTCCGGCCTTGAAGCTTTCTTT. It specifies CASSSGLEAFF.

This sequence joins TRBV7-8 and TRBJ2-7; weak D call: TRBD1 (5 bases). The CDR3 is 13 residues long. Per the germline V gene, CDR1 is SGHVS and CDR2 is FQNEAQ. V was cut by 5 bases and J by 2 bases, with 10 bases left in between. Here the CDR3 DNA reads TGTGCCAGCAGCACGGACATACCCTACGAGCAGTACTTC. Translated: CASSTDIPYEQYF.

This clone was seen a handful of times. The chain joins TRBV10-2 to TRBJ2-1; the D is unclear. Germline V gives CDR1 WSHSY, CDR2 SAAADI. The CDR3 is 12 residues long. The V gene lost 8 bases and the J gene lost 8 bases, with 13 bases spanning the gap. The CDR3 reads CASLEPGDEQFF. The CDR3 DNA follows: TGCGCCAGCCTCGAGCCGGGCGATGAGCAGTTCTTC.

The chain couples TRBV7-8 to TRBJ2-3; D perhaps matches TRBD2 (5 bases). Trimming cost V 3 bases and J 3 bases, with 13 bases left between them. The CDR3 sequence is 15 residues long. Germline assignment: CDR1 SGHVS and CDR2 FQNEAQ. The CDR3 nucleotides are TGTGCCAGCAGCTTGAAACTGAGGGAAACAGATACGCAGTATTTT. It is translated as CASSLKLRETDTQYF.

V usage is TRBV7-8 and J usage is TRBJ1-6; perhaps TRBD1 as D (5 bases). In germline, CDR1 is SGHVS, CDR2 FQNEAQ. The CDR3 extends over 18 amino acids. Deletions cut 5 bases from V and 0 bases from J, with 17 bases between. The CDR3 DNA reads TGTGCCAGCAGCACTGCAGGGAATACTGGCTCCTATAATTCACCCCTCCACTTT. It translates to CASSTAGNTGSYNSPLHF.

This clone was detected only a few times. The chain recombines TRBV29-1 with TRBJ2-1, with 7 bases lining up with TRBD1. The junction had 8 bases not matched to a gene; V was cut back by 6 bases and J by 6 bases. From germline, CDR1 is SQVTM and CDR2 ANQGSEA. The CDR3 totals 13 residues. The CDR3 spells CSVQGSILNEQFF. CDR3 in DNA: TGCAGCGTACAGGGGAGCATCCTCAATGAGCAGTTCTTC.

The V gene is TRBV25-1, the J gene TRBJ2-1, with 9 bases lining up with TRBD1. Looked up from germline, CDR1 is MGHDK and CDR2 is SYGVNS. J lost 5 bases, V lost 5 bases, and 7 bases had no gene match. This CDR3 contains 15 residues. The CDR3 bases are TGTGCCAGCAGTAACCGGGACAGGGTCCACAATGAGCAGTTCTTC. It yields the protein CASSNRDRVHNEQFF.

This chain joins TRBV11-2 and TRBJ1-1; D is unclear. Germline values: CDR1 SGHAT, CDR2 FQNNGV. Deletions cut 3 bases from V and 7 bases from J, with 6 bases between. The CDR3 loop spans 11 amino acids. The DNA of the CDR3 is TGTGCCAGCAGCTTCGGAGGTGAAGCTTTCTTT. Translation gives CASSFGGEAFF. Complete variable domain (other parts from reference TRBV11-2 and TRBJ1-1): EAGVAQSPRYKIIEKRQSVAFWCNPISGHATLYWYQQILGQGPKLLIQFQNNGVVDDSQLPKDRFSAERLKGVDSTLKIQPAKLEDSAVYLCASSFGGEAFFGQGTRLTVV.

V and J are TRBV11-3 and TRBJ2-1; the D gene is possibly TRBD2 (6 bases). Germline V gene sequence: CDR1 SGHNT, CDR2 YENEEA. The V gene lost 5 bases and the J gene lost 7 bases, with 15 bases spanning the gap. The CDR3 runs to 14 residues. The CDR3 region is CASSVTGTVNEQFF. The CDR3 nucleotides are TGTGCCAGCAGCGTCACCGGGACTGTAAATGAGCAGTTCTTC.

This rearrangement joins TRBV6-5 to TRBJ1-1; unclear D gene. With 0 bases removed from V and 1 base from J, the gap between germline ends came to 9 bases. The CDR3 has 15 residues. Germline V gives CDR1 MNHEY, CDR2 SVGAGI. The CDR3 DNA is TGTGCCAGCAGTTACTCGATCCAGGAGAACACTGAAGCTTTCTTT. Translated, it gives CASSYSIQENTEAFF.

V and J are TRBV19 and TRBJ1-1, with TRBD1 as a possible D gene (6 bases). CDR3 length equals 12 residues. V dropped 5 bases and J dropped 12 bases, with 16 bases sitting between them. CDR1 and CDR2 (germline): LNHDA, SQIVND (reference sequence). The CDR3 here is CASSPGGGPPFF. CDR3 DNA: TGTGCCAGTAGTCCTGGCGGGGGGCCCCCTTTCTTT.

V and J are TRBV18 and TRBJ1-2, with D perhaps TRBD1 (6 bases). Trimming took off 0 bases at V and 6 bases at J, with 8 bases between the two ends. This CDR3 comprises 13 residues. Per germline, CDR1 KGHSH and CDR2 LQKENI. CDR3 DNA: TGTGCCAGCTCACCACCACAGGGACATGGCTACACCTTC. Translation: CASSPPQGHGYTF.

The chain uses TRBV6-5 and TRBJ1-6; 8 bases line up with TRBD1. After removal of 7 bases from V and 4 bases from J, the junction contained 6 bases not matched to a gene. The CDR3 consists of 15 residues. Germline values: CDR1 MNHEY, CDR2 SVGAGI. CDR3 DNA: TGTGCCAGCAAAAGAGGGACAGGTTATAATTCACCCCTCCACTTT. Residues: CASKRGTGYNSPLHF.

This chain connects TRBV2 to TRBJ2-1; D is unclear. From germline, CDR1 is SNHLY and CDR2 FYNNEI. Between the trimmed V and J ends, which lost 4 bases and 10 bases, there was a span of 5 bases. This CDR3 region has 10 residues. The CDR3 coding sequence is TGTGCCAGCAGTGCGGACGAGCAGTTCTTC. This sequence encodes CASSADEQFF.

Worth noting for this clone: This likely reflects a read error, since a far larger clone is one base away. J is TRBJ2-5 and V is TRBV7-6; TRBD1 agrees at 9 bases. Germline V lookup: CDR1 SGHVS, CDR2 FNYEAQ. Trimming at V came to 3 bases and at J to 0 bases, leaving 2 bases not matched to a gene. The CDR3 has 15 amino acids. CDR3 amino acids: CASSLGTGHQETQYF. The CDR3 bases are TGTGCCAGCAGCTTGGGGACAGGGCACCAAGAGACCCAGTACTTC.

This clone was counted between two and nine times. V gene TRBV9 combines with J gene TRBJ2-1, with 7 bases identical to TRBD1. In germline, CDR1 is SGDLS, CDR2 YYNGEE. The CDR3 is 17 residues long. V dropped 2 bases and J dropped 2; count of bases not matched to a gene: 10. This CDR3 is CASSVPQVGQAYNEQFF. CDR3 DNA: TGTGCCAGCAGCGTTCCCCAGGTCGGACAGGCCTACAATGAGCAGTTCTTC.

V gene TRBV5-6 combines with J gene TRBJ1-2; 7 bases are shared with TRBD1. The CDR3 consists of 13 residues. V shed 4 bases, J shed 4 bases, and the junction held 4 bases outside the gene matches. Germline CDR1 is SGHDT and CDR2 is YYEEEE. The CDR3 region has the DNA TGTGCCAGCAGCACGCAGGGGGGCTATGGCTACACCTTC. It is translated as CASSTQGGYGYTF.

The rearrangement links TRBV7-9 to TRBJ1-1; D is possibly TRBD1 (5 bases). The CDR3 consists of 16 residues. Germline assignment: CDR1 SEHNR and CDR2 FQNEAQ (reference sequence). Trimming stripped 2 bases from V and 0 bases from J, with 13 bases between. CDR3 DNA sequence: TGTGCCAGCAGCTTATTGGCAGGGAGGGTGAACACTGAAGCTTTCTTT. This translates into CASSLLAGRVNTEAFF.

This clone was detected many times. The chain carries TRBV27 and TRBJ2-5; 7 bases match TRBD1. CDR3 length equals 15 residues. V was pared by 5 bases and J by 5 bases, with 11 bases of the junction left unmatched. Germline lookup yields CDR1 MNHEY and CDR2 SMNVEV (reference sequence). CDR3 sequence: CASSPRGQPSETQYF. CDR3 nucleotide sequence: TGTGCCAGCAGTCCGAGGGGACAGCCCTCGGAGACCCAGTACTTC.

The rearrangement joins TRBV7-9 to TRBJ2-2; D is perhaps TRBD1 or TRBD2 (5 bases each). The CDR3 runs 16 residues. From germline, CDR1 is SEHNR and CDR2 FQNEAQ (reference sequence). V dropped 2 bases and J dropped 3 bases, with 13 bases sitting between them. CDR3 region: CASSLRGARDTGELFF. CDR3 sequence (DNA): TGTGCCAGCAGCTTACGAGGGGCGCGGGACACCGGGGAGCTGTTTTTT.

In nucleotides, the CDR3 is TGTGCCAGCAGCGCCGTTGGGACAGGAGGTTCCGAGCAGTACTTC. This sequence encodes CASSAVGTGGSEQYF. V and J are TRBV7-9 and TRBJ2-7; 8 bases fit TRBD1. Germline lookup yields CDR1 SEHNR and CDR2 FQNEAQ (reference sequence). This CDR3 contains 15 residues. After removal of 5 bases from V and 6 bases from J, the junction contained 12 bases not matched to a gene.

V and J are TRBV19 and TRBJ1-1; 8 nucleotides match TRBD1. CDR1 is LNHDA and CDR2 is SQIVND in the germline V gene (reference sequence). The V gene end was trimmed by 6 bases and the J gene end by 6 bases; junction bases not matched to a gene: 6. The CDR3 spans 13 residues. This chain's CDR3 is CASSPDRGSEAFF. CDR3 DNA sequence: TGTGCCAGTAGCCCCGACAGGGGATCTGAAGCTTTCTTT.

V is TRBV7-9 and J is TRBJ1-2; TRBD1 agrees at 10 bases. The CDR3 extends over 14 amino acids. Trimming removed 5 bases from V and 4 bases from J; junction bases left unmatched: 4. Germline CDR1 reads SEHNR; CDR2 reads FQNEAQ (reference sequence). The CDR3 DNA reads TGTGCCAGCAGCCTGGACAGGGGGTTCTATGGCTACACCTTC. It specifies CASSLDRGFYGYTF.

This chain connects TRBV7-8 to TRBJ2-5; D may correspond to TRBD1 or TRBD2 (6 bases each). CDR3 size: 15 residues. From germline, CDR1 is SGHVS and CDR2 FQNEAQ. Trimming pared 1 base from V and 4 bases from J, leaving 13 bases between. CDR3 DNA: TGTGCCAGCAGCTTAGTCGGGGGCTCAGGAGAGACCCAGTACTTC. It encodes CASSLVGGSGETQYF.